The 23 T cell receptor beta chains in this list originate from one sample, sequenced in a study of OX40 agonist ivuxolimab in advanced cancers. TCRdb keeps only in-frame clones here, not all; method: immunoSEQ multiplex PCR. The table has some 95,000 clones, 88% seen once. Sequencing used CD4+ or CD8+ T cells sorted from blood, obtained in a trial of the OX40 agonist ivuxolimab. These receptors originate from an adult with an advanced solid tumor such as melanoma, head and neck, liver or kidney cancer.

This sequence joins TRBV7-3 and TRBJ1-2; 7 bases line up with TRBD1. Per germline, CDR1 SGHTA and CDR2 FQGTGA. V lost 8 bases to trimming and J lost 4 bases; unmatched junction nucleotides: 16. This CDR3 has 16 residues. CDR3 nucleotide sequence: TGTGCCAGCTCCCCTCAGGGGGGGGGACCTATCTATGGCTACACCTTC. Translated, it gives CASSPQGGGPIYGYTF.

This clone was found once. This chain links TRBV5-1 with TRBJ2-3; no clear D gene. The CDR3 is made up of 14 amino acids. Germline V gene lookup returns CDR1 SGHRS and CDR2 YFSETQ. Trimming removed 4 bases at V and 1 base at J, with 10 bases between. The CDR3, as DNA: TGCGCCAGCAGCCCCACCCTTCGCACAGATACGCAGTATTTT. This sequence encodes CASSPTLRTDTQYF. Using reference TRBV5-1 and TRBJ2-3 for the parts outside the CDR3, the full variable domain is KAGVTQTPRYLIKTRGQQVTLSCSPISGHRSVSWYQQTPGQGLQFLFEYFSETQRNKGNFPGRFSGRQFSNSRSEMNVSTLELGDSALYLCASSPTLRTDTQYFGPGTRLTVL.

This chain uses TRBV27 with TRBJ1-5; D ambiguous. The germline gives CDR1 MNHEY, CDR2 SMNVEV (reference sequence). V lost 10 bases and J lost 6, with 16 bases in between. The CDR3 sequence is 13 residues long. This CDR3 is CATLSPAGQPQHF. The DNA for the CDR3 is TGTGCCACCCTGAGTCCGGCGGGTCAGCCCCAGCATTTT.

The chain recombines TRBV5-1 with TRBJ1-1; D remains unclear. CDR1 is SGHRS, CDR2 YFSETQ, per germline. The germline V and J ends were trimmed by 0 bases and 3 bases, with 12 bases remaining between them. This CDR3 contains 15 residues. The CDR3 DNA is TGCGCCAGCAGCTTGGGTAACACGAGGGACACTGAAGCTTTCTTT. Translating it yields CASSLGNTRDTEAFF.

This clone appeared a few times. The chain has TRBV6-6 and TRBJ2-5; D call uncertain. Germline CDR1 reads MNHNY; CDR2 reads SVGAGI (reference sequence). The V end lost 6 bases, the J end lost 5 bases, and 13 bases lay between the germline ends. The CDR3 runs to 13 residues. The CDR3 coding sequence is TGTGCCAGCAGGTCCCAGGCGGACGAGACCCAGTACTTC. Residues: CASRSQADETQYF.

This chain connects TRBV21-1 to TRBJ1-4. TRBV21-1 is designated a pseudogene. The CDR3 loop spans 16 amino acids. The CDR3 nucleotides are TGTGCCAGCAACTTTCCGCTCGGGGGCAAGGATGAAAAACTGTTTTTT. This sequence encodes CASNFPLGGKDEKLFF.

The V gene is TRBV2, the J gene TRBJ1-4, with 8 nucleotides matching TRBD1. Germline CDR1 reads SNHLY; CDR2 reads FYNNEI. The trim removed 0 bases at V and 8 bases at J, leaving 5 bases unmatched. The CDR3 contains 15 residues. CDR3 DNA: TGTGCCAGCAGTGAAGCTGGGGCAGGGGGCGAAAAACTGTTTTTT. This translates into CASSEAGAGGEKLFF. Looking up the rest from reference TRBV2 and TRBJ1-4 gives the full variable domain: EPEVTQTPSHQVTQMGQEVILRCVPISNHLYFYWYRQILGQKVEFLVSFYNNEISEKSEIFDDQFSVERPDGSNFTLKIRSTKLEDSAMYFCASSEAGAGGEKLFFGSGTQLSVL.

The chain carries TRBV5-6 and TRBJ1-3, with unresolved D. CDR3 length: 14 residues. Germline assignment: CDR1 SGHDT and CDR2 YYEEEE. Trimming pared 1 base from V and 7 bases from J, leaving 12 bases between. The CDR3 reads CASSLSRAENTIYF. The CDR3 DNA sequence: TGTGCCAGCAGCTTGTCAAGGGCAGAGAACACCATATATTTT.

The V and J genes are TRBV10-3 and TRBJ1-1, with 8 nucleotides matching TRBD1. Germline loops: CDR1 ENHRY, CDR2 SYGVKD. CDR3 length: 14 residues. J lost 4 bases, V lost 8 bases, and 9 bases had no gene match. CDR3 DNA sequence: TGTGCCATCGCAGGACAGGGAACGGGCACTGAAGCTTTCTTT. Translating it yields CAIAGQGTGTEAFF.

The V and J genes are TRBV6-5 and TRBJ2-7, with TRBD1 identical over 10 bases. The germline gives CDR1 MNHEY, CDR2 SVGAGI. V shed 4 bases, J shed 2 bases, and the junction held 2 bases outside the gene matches. CDR3 length: 14 residues. This CDR3 reads CASSLGQGAYEQYV. The CDR3 DNA follows: TGTGCCAGCAGTTTAGGACAGGGGGCCTACGAGCAGTACGTC.

This rearrangement joins TRBV7-3 to TRBJ2-3, with D perhaps being TRBD1 or TRBD2 (5 bases each). CDR3 length: 13 residues. From germline, CDR1 is SGHTA and CDR2 FQGTGA. V lost 5 bases, J lost 2 bases, and 8 bases lay in between. CDR3 amino acids: CASSGGPTDTQYF. As DNA, the CDR3 is TGTGCCAGCAGCGGGGGACCCACAGATACGCAGTATTTT.

The chain links TRBV9 to TRBJ2-1, with 12 bases aligning to TRBD2. V lost 3 bases to trimming and J lost 4 bases; unmatched junction nucleotides: 8. This CDR3 comprises 17 residues. Germline CDR1 and CDR2: SGDLS and YYNGEE. The CDR3 DNA reads TGTGCCAGCAGCGGGTCTAGCGGGAGGGGTTTATACAATGAGCAGTTCTTC. Its protein product is CASSGSSGRGLYNEQFF.

This clone showed up just a few times. The chain links TRBV4-2 to TRBJ1-2; D not resolved. The CDR3 contains 13 residues. V dropped 2 bases and J dropped 8 bases, with 12 bases sitting between them. Germline V CDR1 and CDR2: LGHNA, YNFKEQ. The CDR3 nucleotides read TGTGCCAGCAGCCAAACAGCGGCTTTAGGCTACACCTTC. Residues: CASSQTAALGYTF.

The chain joins TRBV10-3 to TRBJ2-3; 14 nucleotides agree with TRBD2. The V segment lost 7 bases and the J segment 5 bases; nucleotides outside the gene matches: 5. CDR3 length: 15 residues. Germline CDR1 is ENHRY and CDR2 is SYGVKD. The CDR3 region is CAITQGLAGVDTQYF. CDR3 bases: TGTGCCATCACCCAGGGACTAGCGGGAGTAGATACGCAGTATTTT.

The rearrangement uses TRBV7-9 and TRBJ1-4, with D perhaps matching TRBD1 (5 bases). This CDR3 spans 17 amino acids. Trimming removed 3 bases at V and 7 bases at J, with 21 bases between. In germline, CDR1 is SEHNR, CDR2 FQNEAQ (reference sequence). The CDR3 nucleotides are TGTGCCAGCAGCTTCAGCGAAGGCTCGGGACGCAGTGAAAAACTGTTTTTT. It translates to CASSFSEGSGRSEKLFF.

This chain uses TRBV9 with TRBJ1-1, with TRBD1 matching over 12 bases. Germline V CDR1 and CDR2: SGDLS, YYNGEE. This CDR3 contains 16 residues. V shed 1 base, J shed 4 bases, and the junction held 5 bases outside the gene matches. The CDR3 sequence: CASSVLGQGAITEAFF. The CDR3 DNA sequence: TGTGCCAGCAGCGTACTGGGACAGGGGGCAATCACTGAAGCTTTCTTT.

The rearrangement links TRBV30 to TRBJ1-1; no firm D call. V was cut by 0 bases and J by 7 bases, with 9 bases left in between. This CDR3 is 12 amino acids long. Per germline, CDR1 GTSNPN and CDR2 SVGIG (reference sequence). The CDR3 is CAWSVRSSEAFF. CDR3 DNA: TGTGCCTGGAGTGTACGGAGTAGTGAAGCTTTCTTT.

The chain has TRBV19 and TRBJ1-5; D possibly corresponds to TRBD1 (5 bases). V was trimmed by 1 base and J by 2 bases, leaving 9 bases between them. CDR1 is LNHDA and CDR2 is SQIVND in the germline V gene (reference sequence). CDR3 size: 15 residues. This CDR3 is CASSIGGAGNQPQHF. Here the CDR3 DNA reads TGTGCCAGTAGTATAGGGGGCGCGGGCAATCAGCCCCAGCATTTT.

This chain connects TRBV5-1 to TRBJ1-5; 8 nucleotides agree with TRBD1. There are 15 residues in the CDR3. Trimming cost V 3 bases and J 7 bases; bases outside gene matches: 9. Germline CDR1 reads SGHRS; CDR2 reads YFSETQ. CDR3 nucleotide sequence: TGCGCCAGCAGCTCCGGACAGGGCGGTGAACAGCCCCAGCATTTT. This sequence encodes CASSSGQGGEQPQHF.

V is TRBV7-9 and J is TRBJ2-7, with D perhaps TRBD2 (6 bases). This CDR3 region has 14 residues. Germline assignment: CDR1 SEHNR and CDR2 FQNEAQ (reference sequence). Trimming stripped 5 bases from V and 3 bases from J, with 14 bases between. The CDR3 protein is CASSPEGALYEQYV. CDR3 bases: TGTGCCAGCAGCCCGGAGGGTGCTCTCTACGAGCAGTACGTC.

The chain has TRBV18 and TRBJ1-6; D gene uncertain. CDR1 and CDR2 from the germline V gene are KGHSH and LQKENI. The length of the CDR3 is 16 residues. V lost 0 bases to trimming and J lost 5 bases, with 11 bases between them. CDR3 nucleotide sequence: TGTGCCAGCTCACCACCGAACAGCCAAAATAATTCACCCCTCCACTTT. Protein product: CASSPPNSQNNSPLHF.

J is TRBJ2-7 and V is TRBV6-1; D remains unclear. Germline V gene lookup returns CDR1 MNHNS and CDR2 SASEGT. The CDR3 sequence is 16 residues long. V lost 0 bases, J lost 4 bases, and 16 bases lay in between. The CDR3 sequence is CASSEALFPEIYEQYF. As DNA, the CDR3 is TGTGCCAGCAGTGAAGCGCTTTTTCCCGAGATATACGAGCAGTACTTC.

The chain recombines TRBV5-4 with TRBJ1-1, with D unresolved. The V end was cut by 4 bases, the J end by 4 bases, with 17 bases between. This CDR3 has 15 amino acids. Germline CDR1 is SGHNT and CDR2 is YYREEE (reference sequence). In DNA, the CDR3 is TGTGCCAGCAGCCCCCGCGATGGGAGATTCACTGAAGCTTTCTTT. It translates to CASSPRDGRFTEAFF.